The T cell receptor beta chain under discussion was sequenced for a study of PD-1 blockade in mismatch repair-deficient tumors. Every patient had mismatch repair deficiency by PCR or immunohistochemistry. Study observations and caveats: Rapid post-treatment expansion, then contraction, generally preceding radiologic response, marked tumor-resident clones.

Note on this clone: What it binds is unknown.

The length of the CDR3 is 15 residues. V lost 1 base to trimming and J lost 7 bases; unmatched junction nucleotides: 9. Germline lookup yields CDR1 MDHEN and CDR2 SYDVKM. The table came from immunoSEQ multiplex PCR; TCRdb's copy has only in-frame clones and leaves some out. The table has about 34,000 clones, approximately 80% seen once. The sample here was PBMCs, taken less than 7 weeks after starting pembrolizumab. This receptor was taken from an adult with mismatch repair-deficient cancer. The V call is TRBV28, the J call TRBJ2-7, with 8 bases that match TRBD1. The CDR3 here is CASSLSGTGRGEQYF. The CDR3 DNA is TGTGCCAGCAGTTTATCCGGGACAGGACGAGGGGAGCAGTACTTC.